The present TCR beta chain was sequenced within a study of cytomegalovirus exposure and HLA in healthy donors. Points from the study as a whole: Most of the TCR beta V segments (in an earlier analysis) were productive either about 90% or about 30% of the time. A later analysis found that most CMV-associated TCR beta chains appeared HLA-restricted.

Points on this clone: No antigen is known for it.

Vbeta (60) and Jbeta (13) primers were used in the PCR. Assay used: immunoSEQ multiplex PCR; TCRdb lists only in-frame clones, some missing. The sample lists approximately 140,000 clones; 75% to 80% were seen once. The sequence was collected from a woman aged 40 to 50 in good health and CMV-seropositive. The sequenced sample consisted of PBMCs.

The CDR3 bases are TGTGCCACCAGCAGAGATCTGGGGGGAACGGGAGGCTACACCTTC. This codes for CATSRDLGGTGGYTF. This chain joins TRBV15 and TRBJ1-2; maybe TRBD1 (5 bases). Trimming shortened V by 0 bases and J by 8 bases, and 16 bases separated the two germline ends. CDR1 LNHNV and CDR2 YYDKDF come from the germline V gene (reference sequence). The CDR3 totals 15 residues.